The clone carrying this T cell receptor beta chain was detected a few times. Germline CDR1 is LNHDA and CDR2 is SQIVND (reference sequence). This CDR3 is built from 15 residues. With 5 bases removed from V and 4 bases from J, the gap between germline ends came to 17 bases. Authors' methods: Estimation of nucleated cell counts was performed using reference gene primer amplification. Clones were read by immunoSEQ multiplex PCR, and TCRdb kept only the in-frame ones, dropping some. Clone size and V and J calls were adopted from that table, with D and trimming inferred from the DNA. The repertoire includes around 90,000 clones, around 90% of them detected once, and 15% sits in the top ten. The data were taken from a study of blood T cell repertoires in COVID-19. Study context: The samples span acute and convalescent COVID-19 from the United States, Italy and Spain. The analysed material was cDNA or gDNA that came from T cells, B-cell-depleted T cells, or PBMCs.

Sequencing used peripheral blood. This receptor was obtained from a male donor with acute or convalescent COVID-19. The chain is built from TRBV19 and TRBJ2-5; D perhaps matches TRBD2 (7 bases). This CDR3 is CASSPRKGGAETQYF. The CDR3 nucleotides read TGTGCCAGTAGTCCCCGTAAGGGGGGGGCAGAGACCCAGTACTTC.